This note documents a single T cell receptor (beta chain) sequence. The sample comes from a study of T cell responses to AZD1222 COVID-19 vaccine. Only in-frame clones appear in the TCRdb table, and some are missing; sequencing was by immunoSEQ multiplex PCR. The sample yields about 130,000 clones, about nine tenths seen once. Per the germline V gene, CDR1 is MNHNY and CDR2 is SVGAGI (reference sequence). With 6 bases removed from V and 2 bases from J, the gap between germline ends came to 14 bases. The CDR3 sequence is 15 residues long. This material consisted of peripheral blood, taken on day 0 of AZD1222 vaccination. The chain combines TRBV6-6 with TRBJ2-1; possible D gene TRBD1, 5 bases. The receptor comes from an adult in good health. This CDR3 is CASSVLGLAYNEQFF. The CDR3 DNA reads as TGTGCCAGCAGCGTCCTGGGGCTAGCCTACAATGAGCAGTTCTTC.